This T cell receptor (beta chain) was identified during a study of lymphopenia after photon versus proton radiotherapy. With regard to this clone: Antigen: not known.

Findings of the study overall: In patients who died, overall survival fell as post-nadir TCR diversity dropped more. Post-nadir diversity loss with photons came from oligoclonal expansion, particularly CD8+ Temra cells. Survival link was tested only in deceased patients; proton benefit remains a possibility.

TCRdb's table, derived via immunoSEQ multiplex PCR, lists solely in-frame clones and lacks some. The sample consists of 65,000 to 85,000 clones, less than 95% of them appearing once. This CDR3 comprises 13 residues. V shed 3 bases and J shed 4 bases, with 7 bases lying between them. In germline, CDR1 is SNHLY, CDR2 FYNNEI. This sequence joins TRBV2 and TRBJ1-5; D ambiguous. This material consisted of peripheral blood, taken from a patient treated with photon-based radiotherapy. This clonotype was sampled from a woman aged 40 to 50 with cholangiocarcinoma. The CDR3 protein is CASSEQANQPQHF. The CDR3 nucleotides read TGTGCCAGCAGTGAGCAGGCAAATCAGCCCCAGCATTTT.